The next 10 T cell receptor beta chains were all read from a single sample in a study of blood T cell repertoires in COVID-19. Assay used: immunoSEQ multiplex PCR; TCRdb lists only in-frame clones, some missing. The data show over 250,000 clones, about 70% seen once. Material for sequencing was peripheral blood. The receptors stem from a woman older than 75 with acute or convalescent COVID-19.

The chain has TRBV25-1 and TRBJ1-4, with D maybe TRBD1 (5 bases). The CDR3 sequence is 16 residues long. Trimming removed 1 base from V and 7 bases from J, with 16 bases in between. Germline V gene lookup returns CDR1 MGHDK and CDR2 SYGVNS. The CDR3 DNA sequence: TGTGCCAGCAGTGAATTCTTTGGGGGGTATGGTGAAAAACTGTTTTTT. Residues: CASSEFFGGYGEKLFF.

V gene TRBV11-2 combines with J gene TRBJ2-6; D is unclear. CDR1 and CDR2 (germline): SGHAT, FQNNGV. V lost 3 bases to trimming and J lost 4 bases, with 10 bases between them. There are 15 residues in the CDR3. The CDR3: CASSFRVTGANVLTF. DNA of the CDR3: TGTGCCAGCAGCTTCCGGGTTACAGGGGCCAACGTCCTGACTTTC.

The V and J genes are TRBV5-4 and TRBJ2-1; D perhaps matches TRBD1 (6 bases). The CDR3 runs 14 residues. The germline V gene has CDR1 SGHNT and CDR2 YYREEE (reference sequence). The ends were cut back, 4 bases at V and 3 bases at J, with 11 bases in the middle. CDR3 DNA sequence: TGTGCCAGCAGCCGACGGGACAACTACAATGAGCAGTTCTTC. It specifies CASSRRDNYNEQFF.

This clone was counted once. The chain uses TRBV1 and TRBJ1-6; the table assigns TRBD1, which was not confirmed against the DNA. TRBV1 corresponds to a pseudogene. This CDR3 contains 15 residues. CDR3 region: CTSSQPTVHNSPLHF. The CDR3 nucleotides read TGCACCAGCAGCCAACCGACAGTGCATAATTCACCCCTCCACTTT.

For the CDR3, the DNA is TGTGCCACCAGTGTTGCGGGAGTCAAGTTCTTC. Its translation: CATSVAGVKFF. The V and J genes are TRBV24-1 and TRBJ2-1, with TRBD2 matching 7 bases. V was pared by 5 bases and J by 14 bases, with 5 bases of the junction left unmatched. Germline CDR1 and CDR2: KGHDR and SFDVKD. The CDR3 consists of 11 residues.

The chain couples TRBV5-1 to TRBJ2-7; TRBD1 agrees at 7 bases. The CDR3 extends over 15 amino acids. V lost 0 bases to trimming and J lost 3 bases; unmatched junction nucleotides: 6. The germline CDR1 and CDR2 sequences are SGHRS and YFSETQ. The CDR3 region is CASSLGGQRYYEQYF. As DNA, the CDR3 is TGCGCCAGCAGCTTGGGGGGACAGCGATACTACGAGCAGTACTTC.

V and J are TRBV7-9 and TRBJ1-6; D possibly corresponds to TRBD1 (6 bases). Germline CDR1 is SEHNR and CDR2 is FQNEAQ (reference sequence). Trimming took off 1 base at V and 8 bases at J, with 12 bases between the two ends. This CDR3 contains 15 residues. CDR3 sequence: CASSLGGQVHSPLHF. The CDR3 bases are TGTGCCAGCAGCTTAGGGGGGCAGGTACATTCACCCCTCCACTTT.

This chain links TRBV3-1 (or the pseudogene TRBV3-2) with TRBJ2-7; D call uncertain. The V and J ends lost 4 bases and 0 bases respectively, with 4 bases between them. CDR1 is LGHDT, CDR2 YNNKEL, per germline (reference sequence). CDR3 length: 12 amino acids. CDR3 in amino acids: CASSLYSYEQYF. The CDR3 DNA sequence: TGTGCCAGCAGCCTCTACTCCTACGAGCAGTACTTC.

This clone occurred a few times. V gene TRBV19 combines with J gene TRBJ1-3; no clear D gene. CDR1 is LNHDA, CDR2 SQIVND, per germline (reference sequence). V dropped 4 bases and J dropped 2 bases, with 12 bases sitting between them. CDR3 size: 15 residues. The CDR3 DNA reads as TGTGCCAGTAGTACGGCGGGATCGACTGGAAACACCATATATTTT. Amino acid sequence: CASSTAGSTGNTIYF.

This chain connects TRBV18 to TRBJ1-1; 8 bases are shared with TRBD1. From germline, CDR1 is KGHSH and CDR2 LQKENI. CDR3 size: 15 residues. Trimming at V came to 5 bases and at J to 2 bases, leaving 7 bases not matched to a gene. In DNA, the CDR3 is TGTGCCAGCTCAAAAGGGACAGGATCCAACACTGAAGCTTTCTTT. This codes for CASSKGTGSNTEAFF.